The 21 T cell receptor beta chains below all came from one sample that was sequenced in a study of cytomegalovirus exposure and HLA in healthy donors. It was with 60 Vbeta and 13 Jbeta primers that the PCR ran. Libraries were prepared by immunoSEQ multiplex PCR; TCRdb keeps only in-frame clonotypes and omits some of them. This sample has about 160,000 clones, with 75% found just once. The sequenced sample was PBMCs. All receptors derive from a woman aged 45-65 years in good health and CMV-seropositive.

The rearrangement uses TRBV19 and TRBJ2-2; 11 bases line up with TRBD1. The J segment lost 2 bases and the V segment lost 3 bases, leaving 2 bases of the junction unmatched. Looked up from germline, CDR1 is LNHDA and CDR2 is SQIVND (reference sequence). The length of the CDR3 is 16 residues. CDR3 nucleotide sequence: TGTGCCAGTAGTATCGGACAGGGGGCTAACACCGGGGAGCTGTTTTTT. It encodes CASSIGQGANTGELFF.

The chain employs TRBV2 and TRBJ1-5; maybe TRBD1 (5 bases). Per the germline V gene, CDR1 is SNHLY and CDR2 is FYNNEI. This CDR3 region has 14 residues. V shed 2 bases and J shed 5 bases, with 10 bases lying between them. The CDR3 DNA reads TGTGCCAGCAGTGAACTCGGGGGAGATCAGCCCCAGCATTTT. Protein: CASSELGGDQPQHF.

This sequence joins TRBV30 and TRBJ1-2; D is ambiguous. The CDR3 is made up of 15 amino acids. CDR1 and CDR2 from the germline V gene are GTSNPN and SVGIG (reference sequence). The V end lost 0 bases, the J end lost 4 bases, and 15 bases lay between the germline ends. The CDR3 sequence: CAWSVDHRHSYGYTF. The CDR3 DNA reads as TGTGCCTGGAGTGTAGATCACCGTCACTCCTATGGCTACACCTTC.

CDR3 sequence (DNA): TGTGCCAGCACGGGTCAGGGTTATCAGCTCACTGAAGCTTTCTTT. This gives the protein CASTGQGYQLTEAFF. The V call is TRBV5-4, the J call TRBJ1-1, with a weak D call TRBD1 (5 bases). The V end lost 6 bases, the J end lost 4 bases, and 19 bases lay between the germline ends. Germline-derived CDR1 and CDR2 are SGHNT and YYREEE (reference sequence). This CDR3 has 15 amino acids.

The genes are TRBV5-6 and TRBJ1-3; D is possibly TRBD1 (6 bases). The CDR3 length is 15 residues. Germline V gene sequence: CDR1 SGHDT, CDR2 YYEEEE. The V and J ends lost 1 base and 3 bases respectively, with 11 bases between them. The CDR3 coding sequence is TGTGCCAGCAGCTTGACGGGGGGCATTGGAAACACCATATATTTT. Encoded protein: CASSLTGGIGNTIYF.

The chain uses TRBV18 and TRBJ1-6, with 9 positions matching TRBD1. The trim removed 5 bases at V and 11 bases at J, leaving 13 bases unmatched. The CDR3 has 16 residues. Germline V gene sequence: CDR1 KGHSH, CDR2 LQKENI. Written as DNA, the CDR3 is TGTGCCAGCTCATCGACTGGGGGGACAGGGATAACACCCCTCCACTTT. Translation: CASSSTGGTGITPLHF.

This clone was seen only once. This chain joins TRBV2 and TRBJ1-2; 10 nucleotides match TRBD1. The CDR3 is made up of 13 amino acids. Germline V gene data show CDR1 as SNHLY and CDR2 as FYNNEI. V shed 5 bases and J 8 bases; nucleotides not matched to a gene: 5. CDR3 sequence (DNA): TGTGCCAGCAGTATGACAGGGGGCGGAGGCTACACCTTC. Translated: CASSMTGGGGYTF.

The genes are TRBV10-3 and TRBJ1-5, with D perhaps matching TRBD1 (5 bases). The germline V gene has CDR1 ENHRY and CDR2 SYGVKD. V gave up 10 bases and J gave up 0 bases, with 13 bases separating them. The CDR3 consists of 14 residues. CDR3 sequence: CASQTDPSNQPQHF. CDR3 DNA sequence: TGTGCCAGCCAGACAGACCCTAGCAATCAGCCCCAGCATTTT.

This chain joins TRBV5-1 and TRBJ2-2; D may be TRBD1 (6 bases). CDR3 length: 15 residues. V was shortened by 4 bases and J by 5 bases, with 15 bases between the two germline ends. Per germline, CDR1 SGHRS and CDR2 YFSETQ. CDR3 protein: CASSGDMGITGELFF. CDR3 DNA sequence: TGCGCCAGCAGCGGGGACATGGGGATAACCGGGGAGCTGTTTTTT.

V usage is TRBV5-6 and J usage is TRBJ2-5; 8 nucleotides line up with TRBD2. CDR1 and CDR2 from the germline V gene are SGHDT and YYEEEE. J was trimmed by 4 bases and V by 2 bases; bases with no gene match: 10. This CDR3 region has 16 residues. DNA of the CDR3: TGTGCCAGCAGCTTTCGCGTCGGGGGGGGGCCAGAGACCCAGTACTTC. Its translation is CASSFRVGGGPETQYF.

This chain uses TRBV2 with TRBJ2-7, with 7 positions matching TRBD1. The CDR3 totals 14 residues. The J segment lost 0 bases and the V segment lost 6 bases, leaving 5 bases of the junction unmatched. CDR1 and CDR2 (germline): SNHLY, FYNNEI. CDR3: CASSPWTGSYEQYF. CDR3 coding DNA: TGTGCCAGCAGCCCCTGGACAGGCTCCTACGAGCAGTACTTC.

The V and J genes are TRBV2 and TRBJ2-3, with D maybe TRBD1 (6 bases). The CDR3 has 13 amino acids. The germline gives CDR1 SNHLY, CDR2 FYNNEI. V was trimmed by 8 bases and J by 0 bases, leaving 9 bases between them. Here the CDR3 reads CASEGESTDTQYF. The CDR3, as DNA: TGTGCCAGCGAGGGGGAAAGCACAGATACGCAGTATTTT.

The rearrangement uses TRBV5-1 and TRBJ1-4; weak D call: TRBD1 (5 bases). V lost 6 bases to trimming and J lost 7 bases, with 13 bases between them. The CDR3 has 13 amino acids. Germline V gene lookup returns CDR1 SGHRS and CDR2 YFSETQ. The CDR3 is CASKAGPGEKLFF. CDR3 nucleotide sequence: TGCGCCAGCAAGGCGGGACCGGGTGAAAAACTGTTTTTT. The full variable domain, in which reference TRBV5-1 and TRBJ1-4 provide the parts outside the CDR3, is KAGVTQTPRYLIKTRGQQVTLSCSPISGHRSVSWYQQTPGQGLQFLFEYFSETQRNKGNFPGRFSGRQFSNSRSEMNVSTLELGDSALYLCASKAGPGEKLFFGSGTQLSVL.

This chain connects TRBV7-9 to TRBJ2-7; 10 bases fit TRBD2. CDR1 is SEHNR and CDR2 is FQNEAQ in the germline V gene (reference sequence). V lost 4 bases to trimming and J lost 4 bases; unmatched junction nucleotides: 13. The length of the CDR3 is 17 residues. The CDR3 sequence: CASSWASGGVVLYEQYF. CDR3 DNA sequence: TGTGCCAGCAGCTGGGCTAGCGGGGGAGTTGTATTGTACGAGCAGTACTTC.

The chain carries TRBV7-3 and TRBJ2-5, with 10 bases fitting TRBD2. Germline V gives CDR1 SGHTA, CDR2 FQGTGA. The CDR3 loop spans 14 amino acids. Trimming removed 5 bases from V and 6 bases from J; junction bases left unmatched: 6. The CDR3 DNA is TGTGCCAGCAGCCCAAGCGGGGGGGCACAGACCCAGTACTTC. Its translation: CASSPSGGAQTQYF.

The CDR3 DNA reads as TGTGCCAGCAGTTACTCGATCGCGGGCAATACGCAGTATTTT. Its protein is CASSYSIAGNTQYF. The chain carries TRBV6-5 and TRBJ2-3; possibly TRBD2 for D (5 bases). V lost 0 bases, J lost 7 bases, and 11 bases lay in between. Germline V lookup: CDR1 MNHEY, CDR2 SVGAGI. The CDR3 is made up of 14 amino acids.

The chain combines TRBV7-9 with TRBJ2-2; no definite D call. Trimming stripped 4 bases from V and 1 base from J, with 7 bases between. The CDR3 covers 14 residues. From germline, CDR1 is SEHNR and CDR2 FQNEAQ (reference sequence). CDR3 in amino acids: CASSSLVNTGELFF. CDR3 nucleotide sequence: TGTGCCAGCAGCTCTCTAGTGAACACCGGGGAGCTGTTTTTT. Together with reference TRBV7-9 and TRBJ2-2, the CDR3 gives the full variable domain: DTGVSQNPRHKITKRGQNVTFRCDPISEHNRLYWYRQTLGQGPEFLTYFQNEAQLEKSRLLSDRFSAERPKGSFSTLEIQRTEQGDSAMYLCASSSLVNTGELFFGEGSRLTVL.

This clone has just a few counts. This chain's CDR3 is CASSPLGAANTDTQYF. The CDR3 bases are TGTGCCAGCAGCCCCCTGGGGGCGGCGAACACAGATACGCAGTATTTT. The chain has TRBV7-7 and TRBJ2-3; weak D call: TRBD1 (6 bases). V lost 5 bases to trimming and J lost 2 bases, with 17 bases between them. Germline V gene lookup returns CDR1 SSHAT and CDR2 FNYEAQ (reference sequence). The CDR3 is 16 residues long.

The CDR3 is CASSLNSVWNEKLFF. In nucleotides, the CDR3 is TGTGCCAGCAGCCTTAATTCAGTGTGGAATGAAAAACTGTTTTTT. The rearrangement joins TRBV7-6 to TRBJ1-4; D unresolved. The CDR3 sequence is 15 residues long. Germline lookup yields CDR1 SGHVS and CDR2 FNYEAQ. V gave up 5 bases and J gave up 5 bases, with 15 bases separating them.

This clone turned up a few times. The CDR3 region has the DNA TGTGCCAGCAGCTTAGAGGGCAGGCCGGGGACTGAAGCTTTCTTT. Translation gives CASSLEGRPGTEAFF. This chain joins TRBV7-9 and TRBJ1-1; unclear D gene. V shed 1 base and J shed 5 bases, with 14 bases lying between them. CDR1 SEHNR and CDR2 FQNEAQ come from the germline V gene (reference sequence). The CDR3 length is 15 residues.

V usage is TRBV2 and J usage is TRBJ1-2, with D perhaps TRBD1 (6 bases). With 5 bases removed from V and 4 bases from J, the gap between germline ends came to 17 bases. Germline loops: CDR1 SNHLY, CDR2 FYNNEI. There are 15 residues in the CDR3. CDR3 region: CASSSPPTGPYGYTF. CDR3 in DNA: TGTGCCAGCAGTTCTCCCCCGACAGGCCCCTATGGCTACACCTTC.